Following are 23 T cell receptor beta chains from one sample sequenced in a study of cytomegalovirus exposure and HLA in healthy donors. A multiplex PCR was run with 60 Vbeta primers and 13 Jbeta primers. Here immunoSEQ multiplex PCR was the method, and the copy in TCRdb shows in-frame clones only, minus some. Of 190,000 or so clones in the sample, about 80% are singletons; the top ten hold about 0.63%. The sample consisted of PBMCs. Receptor source: a boy aged 5 to 17 in good health and CMV-seronegative.

The chain joins TRBV6-4 to TRBJ2-6; D is perhaps TRBD1 (5 bases). CDR1 MRHNA and CDR2 SNTAGT come from the germline V gene. The CDR3 covers 17 residues. The ends were cut back, 5 bases at V and 0 bases at J, with 14 bases in the middle. CDR3 sequence: CASSLFGQSSGANVLTF. The DNA of the CDR3 is TGTGCCAGCAGTCTATTTGGACAAAGCTCTGGGGCCAACGTCCTGACTTTC.

The chain is built from TRBV10-3 and TRBJ2-2, with 10 bases matching TRBD1. The CDR3 length is 16 residues. The V and J ends lost 3 bases and 4 bases, in that order; junction bases with no gene match: 5. CDR1 and CDR2 (germline): ENHRY, SYGVKD. CDR3 nucleotide sequence: TGTGCCATCAGTGAAAGACAGGGGGCAGGCACCGGGGAGCTGTTTTTT. This codes for CAISERQGAGTGELFF.

The V and J genes are TRBV5-4 and TRBJ1-1, with TRBD1 identical over 9 bases. The junction had 3 bases not matched to a gene; V was cut back by 0 bases and J by 0 bases. The CDR3 has 16 amino acids. Germline CDR1 is SGHNT and CDR2 is YYREEE (reference sequence). CDR3: CASSLDRGLMNTEAFF. CDR3 bases: TGTGCCAGCAGCTTGGACAGGGGGCTAATGAACACTGAAGCTTTCTTT. The full variable domain, in which reference TRBV5-4 and TRBJ1-1 provide the parts outside the CDR3, is ETGVTQSPTHLIKTRGQQVTLRCSSQSGHNTVSWYQQALGQGPQFIFQYYREEENGRGNFPPRFSGLQFPNYSSELNVNALELDDSALYLCASSLDRGLMNTEAFFGQGTRLTVV.

The chain recombines TRBV5-1 with TRBJ1-6, with 9 nucleotides matching TRBD1. V shed 3 bases and J 6 bases; nucleotides not matched to a gene: 7. The CDR3 runs 16 residues. CDR1 and CDR2 (germline): SGHRS, YFSETQ. The CDR3 DNA is TGCGCCAGCAGCTATAGGGGACAGGGACGTAATTCACCCCTCCACTTT. Its translation: CASSYRGQGRNSPLHF.

This chain uses TRBV19 with TRBJ1-2; 8 nucleotides agree with TRBD1. CDR1 is LNHDA, CDR2 SQIVND, per germline (reference sequence). V lost 4 bases, J lost 4 bases, and 8 bases stayed unmatched. This CDR3 spans 15 amino acids. The CDR3 sequence is CASSTPGQAPYGYTF. The CDR3 DNA sequence: TGTGCCAGTAGTACGCCGGGACAGGCTCCCTATGGCTACACCTTC.

The V and J genes are TRBV6-4 and TRBJ1-6; D remains unclear. With 5 bases removed from V and 11 bases from J, the gap between germline ends came to 13 bases. This CDR3 comprises 13 residues. Germline-derived CDR1 and CDR2 are MRHNA and SNTAGT. The CDR3 loop is CASSPEARTPLHF. CDR3 sequence (DNA): TGTGCCAGCAGTCCCGAGGCTCGGACACCCCTCCACTTT.

The rearrangement links TRBV4-2 to TRBJ2-3, with TRBD2 matching over 8 bases. Unmatched junction bases numbered 15, after V lost 4 bases and J lost 9 bases. From germline, CDR1 is LGHNA and CDR2 YNFKEQ. The CDR3 spans 16 residues. The CDR3 loop reads CASSPLHSGGAGTQYF. The CDR3, as DNA: TGTGCCAGCAGCCCCCTCCACAGCGGGGGAGCAGGGACGCAGTATTTT.

The chain combines TRBV19 with TRBJ2-7; 8 nucleotides align to TRBD2. The junction had 3 bases not matched to a gene; V was cut back by 3 bases and J by 2 bases. The CDR3 is 14 residues long. Germline lookup yields CDR1 LNHDA and CDR2 SQIVND (reference sequence). The CDR3 bases are TGTGCCAGTAGTATTCAAGCGGGGGCCTACGAGCAGTACTTC. It translates to CASSIQAGAYEQYF.

V is TRBV30 and J is TRBJ1-4; the D is unclear. V shed 4 bases and J shed 5 bases, with 14 bases lying between them. CDR3 length: 14 amino acids. Germline CDR1 reads GTSNPN; CDR2 reads SVGIG (reference sequence). CDR3 region: CAWTGEAVNEKLFF. CDR3 DNA sequence: TGTGCCTGGACCGGGGAGGCCGTAAATGAAAAACTGTTTTTT.

The rearrangement joins TRBV27 to TRBJ2-5; 8 bases match TRBD1. The CDR3 has 15 residues. The V gene end was trimmed by 4 bases and the J gene end by 3 bases; junction bases not matched to a gene: 7. Germline V CDR1 and CDR2: MNHEY, SMNVEV (reference sequence). The chain's CDR3 is CASSSPAGGEETQYF. The CDR3, as DNA: TGTGCCAGCAGTTCCCCGGCAGGGGGCGAAGAGACCCAGTACTTC.

As for this clone: The sample carries other DNA sequences with the same CDR3. V and J are TRBV9 and TRBJ2-3; D is perhaps TRBD1 (6 bases). Trimming cost V 0 bases and J 1 base, with 6 bases left between them. Germline V lookup: CDR1 SGDLS, CDR2 YYNGEE. The CDR3 consists of 14 residues. The CDR3 coding sequence is TGTGCCAGCAGCGTAGGACAGGGCACAGATACGCAGTATTTT. Encoded protein: CASSVGQGTDTQYF.

The sample holds one count of this clone. CDR3 bases: TGTGCCAGCAGTGGGACAGGGTCCACTGAAGCTTTCTTT. Amino acids: CASSGTGSTEAFF. The gene calls are TRBV6-4 and TRBJ1-1, with 8 bases that match TRBD1. Germline V gives CDR1 MRHNA, CDR2 SNTAGT. CDR3 length equals 13 residues. V lost 4 bases to trimming and J lost 4 bases; unmatched junction nucleotides: 2.

The rearrangement uses TRBV7-9 and TRBJ2-1; 7 bases fit TRBD1. Germline CDR1 and CDR2: SEHNR and FQNEAQ (reference sequence). Germline trimming cut 11 bases from V and 2 bases from J; bases unmatched to any gene: 9. The CDR3 extends over 14 amino acids. CDR3 coding DNA: TGTGCCTGGGGTGAAGGGACAGCCTACAATGAGCAGTTCTTC. It specifies CAWGEGTAYNEQFF.

V is TRBV4-1 and J is TRBJ1-2; D might be TRBD1 (5 bases). The V and J ends lost 0 bases and 0 bases respectively, with 17 bases between them. Germline assignment: CDR1 MGHRA and CDR2 YSYEKL. CDR3 size: 18 residues. The CDR3 DNA is TGCGCCAGCAGCCAAGATAGTGTTCGACAGCTCACTAACTATGGCTACACCTTC. Encoded protein: CASSQDSVRQLTNYGYTF.

The rearrangement joins TRBV27 to TRBJ1-2, with no clear D. The germline gives CDR1 MNHEY, CDR2 SMNVEV (reference sequence). V shed 3 bases and J shed 8 bases, with 13 bases lying between them. This CDR3 is built from 13 residues. The CDR3 nucleotides read TGTGCCAGCAGTTTGTCGGGGTTTGGGGGCTACACCTTC. It codes for CASSLSGFGGYTF.

A few counts support this clone. This chain connects TRBV2 to TRBJ1-2; 9 bases align to TRBD1. The CDR3 runs 14 residues. Trimming at V came to 6 bases and at J to 4 bases, leaving 6 bases not matched to a gene. Germline V CDR1 and CDR2: SNHLY, FYNNEI. The CDR3 is CASRGQGHSYGYTF. Written as DNA, the CDR3 is TGTGCCAGCAGGGGACAGGGCCATTCCTATGGCTACACCTTC.

This chain uses TRBV7-2 with TRBJ1-5, with D uncertain. The germline V gene has CDR1 SGHTA and CDR2 FQGNSA. This CDR3 is 15 amino acids long. V lost 0 bases and J lost 0, with 6 bases in between. CDR3 residues: CASSLAAVSNQPQHF. The CDR3 nucleotides read TGTGCCAGCAGCTTAGCGGCGGTTAGCAATCAGCCCCAGCATTTT.

The gene calls are TRBV30 and TRBJ1-2, with D possibly being TRBD1 (5 bases). The germline V gene has CDR1 GTSNPN and CDR2 SVGIG (reference sequence). The CDR3 has 8 amino acids. The germline V and J ends were trimmed by 7 bases and 13 bases, with 10 bases remaining between them. The CDR3 reads CASGLITF. The CDR3 DNA reads TGTGCCTCGGGACTGATCACCTTC.

The sample holds one count of this clone. The chain employs TRBV7-9 and TRBJ1-5; D ambiguous. Germline values: CDR1 SEHNR, CDR2 FQNEAQ (reference sequence). The CDR3 extends over 15 amino acids. V shed 5 bases and J shed 0 bases, with 11 bases lying between them. In DNA, the CDR3 is TGTGCCAGCAGCGGCAGTGACTATAGCAATCAGCCCCAGCATTTT. Its protein product is CASSGSDYSNQPQHF.

V is TRBV18 and J is TRBJ2-7; TRBD1 agrees at 7 bases. Losses at the gene ends were 3 bases for V and 5 bases for J; bases not matched to a gene: 10. Per the germline V gene, CDR1 is KGHSH and CDR2 is LQKENI. The CDR3 contains 15 residues. The CDR3 DNA follows: TGTGCCAGCTCACCGCCCCAACAGGGGATCCACGAGCAGTACTTC. Amino acid sequence: CASSPPQQGIHEQYF.

V is TRBV4-1 and J is TRBJ1-2; TRBD1 agrees at 9 bases. CDR3 length equals 15 residues. Trimming removed 0 bases from V and 8 bases from J; junction bases left unmatched: 7. CDR1 is MGHRA, CDR2 YSYEKL, per germline. CDR3 nucleotides: TGCGCCAGCAGCCAAGATCAGGGACAGGGACACGGCTACACCTTC. Translated, it gives CASSQDQGQGHGYTF.

This clone was counted only a few times. The rearrangement links TRBV6-1 to TRBJ1-2; TRBD1 agrees at 7 bases. The length of the CDR3 is 13 residues. Germline CDR1 and CDR2: MNHNS and SASEGT. V shed 1 base and J 8 bases; nucleotides not matched to a gene: 4. In DNA form, the CDR3 reads TGTGCCAGCAGTGAAGGACAGGGTTACGGCTACACCTTC. Translating gives CASSEGQGYGYTF.

This chain uses TRBV19 with TRBJ2-2; 9 bases map to TRBD1. Germline CDR1 and CDR2: LNHDA and SQIVND (reference sequence). The length of the CDR3 is 15 residues. V lost 7 bases to trimming and J lost 3 bases; unmatched junction nucleotides: 6. The DNA for the CDR3 is TGTGCCAGTACCGATCGACAGGGGGACACCGGGGAGCTGTTTTTT. This translates into CASTDRQGDTGELFF.